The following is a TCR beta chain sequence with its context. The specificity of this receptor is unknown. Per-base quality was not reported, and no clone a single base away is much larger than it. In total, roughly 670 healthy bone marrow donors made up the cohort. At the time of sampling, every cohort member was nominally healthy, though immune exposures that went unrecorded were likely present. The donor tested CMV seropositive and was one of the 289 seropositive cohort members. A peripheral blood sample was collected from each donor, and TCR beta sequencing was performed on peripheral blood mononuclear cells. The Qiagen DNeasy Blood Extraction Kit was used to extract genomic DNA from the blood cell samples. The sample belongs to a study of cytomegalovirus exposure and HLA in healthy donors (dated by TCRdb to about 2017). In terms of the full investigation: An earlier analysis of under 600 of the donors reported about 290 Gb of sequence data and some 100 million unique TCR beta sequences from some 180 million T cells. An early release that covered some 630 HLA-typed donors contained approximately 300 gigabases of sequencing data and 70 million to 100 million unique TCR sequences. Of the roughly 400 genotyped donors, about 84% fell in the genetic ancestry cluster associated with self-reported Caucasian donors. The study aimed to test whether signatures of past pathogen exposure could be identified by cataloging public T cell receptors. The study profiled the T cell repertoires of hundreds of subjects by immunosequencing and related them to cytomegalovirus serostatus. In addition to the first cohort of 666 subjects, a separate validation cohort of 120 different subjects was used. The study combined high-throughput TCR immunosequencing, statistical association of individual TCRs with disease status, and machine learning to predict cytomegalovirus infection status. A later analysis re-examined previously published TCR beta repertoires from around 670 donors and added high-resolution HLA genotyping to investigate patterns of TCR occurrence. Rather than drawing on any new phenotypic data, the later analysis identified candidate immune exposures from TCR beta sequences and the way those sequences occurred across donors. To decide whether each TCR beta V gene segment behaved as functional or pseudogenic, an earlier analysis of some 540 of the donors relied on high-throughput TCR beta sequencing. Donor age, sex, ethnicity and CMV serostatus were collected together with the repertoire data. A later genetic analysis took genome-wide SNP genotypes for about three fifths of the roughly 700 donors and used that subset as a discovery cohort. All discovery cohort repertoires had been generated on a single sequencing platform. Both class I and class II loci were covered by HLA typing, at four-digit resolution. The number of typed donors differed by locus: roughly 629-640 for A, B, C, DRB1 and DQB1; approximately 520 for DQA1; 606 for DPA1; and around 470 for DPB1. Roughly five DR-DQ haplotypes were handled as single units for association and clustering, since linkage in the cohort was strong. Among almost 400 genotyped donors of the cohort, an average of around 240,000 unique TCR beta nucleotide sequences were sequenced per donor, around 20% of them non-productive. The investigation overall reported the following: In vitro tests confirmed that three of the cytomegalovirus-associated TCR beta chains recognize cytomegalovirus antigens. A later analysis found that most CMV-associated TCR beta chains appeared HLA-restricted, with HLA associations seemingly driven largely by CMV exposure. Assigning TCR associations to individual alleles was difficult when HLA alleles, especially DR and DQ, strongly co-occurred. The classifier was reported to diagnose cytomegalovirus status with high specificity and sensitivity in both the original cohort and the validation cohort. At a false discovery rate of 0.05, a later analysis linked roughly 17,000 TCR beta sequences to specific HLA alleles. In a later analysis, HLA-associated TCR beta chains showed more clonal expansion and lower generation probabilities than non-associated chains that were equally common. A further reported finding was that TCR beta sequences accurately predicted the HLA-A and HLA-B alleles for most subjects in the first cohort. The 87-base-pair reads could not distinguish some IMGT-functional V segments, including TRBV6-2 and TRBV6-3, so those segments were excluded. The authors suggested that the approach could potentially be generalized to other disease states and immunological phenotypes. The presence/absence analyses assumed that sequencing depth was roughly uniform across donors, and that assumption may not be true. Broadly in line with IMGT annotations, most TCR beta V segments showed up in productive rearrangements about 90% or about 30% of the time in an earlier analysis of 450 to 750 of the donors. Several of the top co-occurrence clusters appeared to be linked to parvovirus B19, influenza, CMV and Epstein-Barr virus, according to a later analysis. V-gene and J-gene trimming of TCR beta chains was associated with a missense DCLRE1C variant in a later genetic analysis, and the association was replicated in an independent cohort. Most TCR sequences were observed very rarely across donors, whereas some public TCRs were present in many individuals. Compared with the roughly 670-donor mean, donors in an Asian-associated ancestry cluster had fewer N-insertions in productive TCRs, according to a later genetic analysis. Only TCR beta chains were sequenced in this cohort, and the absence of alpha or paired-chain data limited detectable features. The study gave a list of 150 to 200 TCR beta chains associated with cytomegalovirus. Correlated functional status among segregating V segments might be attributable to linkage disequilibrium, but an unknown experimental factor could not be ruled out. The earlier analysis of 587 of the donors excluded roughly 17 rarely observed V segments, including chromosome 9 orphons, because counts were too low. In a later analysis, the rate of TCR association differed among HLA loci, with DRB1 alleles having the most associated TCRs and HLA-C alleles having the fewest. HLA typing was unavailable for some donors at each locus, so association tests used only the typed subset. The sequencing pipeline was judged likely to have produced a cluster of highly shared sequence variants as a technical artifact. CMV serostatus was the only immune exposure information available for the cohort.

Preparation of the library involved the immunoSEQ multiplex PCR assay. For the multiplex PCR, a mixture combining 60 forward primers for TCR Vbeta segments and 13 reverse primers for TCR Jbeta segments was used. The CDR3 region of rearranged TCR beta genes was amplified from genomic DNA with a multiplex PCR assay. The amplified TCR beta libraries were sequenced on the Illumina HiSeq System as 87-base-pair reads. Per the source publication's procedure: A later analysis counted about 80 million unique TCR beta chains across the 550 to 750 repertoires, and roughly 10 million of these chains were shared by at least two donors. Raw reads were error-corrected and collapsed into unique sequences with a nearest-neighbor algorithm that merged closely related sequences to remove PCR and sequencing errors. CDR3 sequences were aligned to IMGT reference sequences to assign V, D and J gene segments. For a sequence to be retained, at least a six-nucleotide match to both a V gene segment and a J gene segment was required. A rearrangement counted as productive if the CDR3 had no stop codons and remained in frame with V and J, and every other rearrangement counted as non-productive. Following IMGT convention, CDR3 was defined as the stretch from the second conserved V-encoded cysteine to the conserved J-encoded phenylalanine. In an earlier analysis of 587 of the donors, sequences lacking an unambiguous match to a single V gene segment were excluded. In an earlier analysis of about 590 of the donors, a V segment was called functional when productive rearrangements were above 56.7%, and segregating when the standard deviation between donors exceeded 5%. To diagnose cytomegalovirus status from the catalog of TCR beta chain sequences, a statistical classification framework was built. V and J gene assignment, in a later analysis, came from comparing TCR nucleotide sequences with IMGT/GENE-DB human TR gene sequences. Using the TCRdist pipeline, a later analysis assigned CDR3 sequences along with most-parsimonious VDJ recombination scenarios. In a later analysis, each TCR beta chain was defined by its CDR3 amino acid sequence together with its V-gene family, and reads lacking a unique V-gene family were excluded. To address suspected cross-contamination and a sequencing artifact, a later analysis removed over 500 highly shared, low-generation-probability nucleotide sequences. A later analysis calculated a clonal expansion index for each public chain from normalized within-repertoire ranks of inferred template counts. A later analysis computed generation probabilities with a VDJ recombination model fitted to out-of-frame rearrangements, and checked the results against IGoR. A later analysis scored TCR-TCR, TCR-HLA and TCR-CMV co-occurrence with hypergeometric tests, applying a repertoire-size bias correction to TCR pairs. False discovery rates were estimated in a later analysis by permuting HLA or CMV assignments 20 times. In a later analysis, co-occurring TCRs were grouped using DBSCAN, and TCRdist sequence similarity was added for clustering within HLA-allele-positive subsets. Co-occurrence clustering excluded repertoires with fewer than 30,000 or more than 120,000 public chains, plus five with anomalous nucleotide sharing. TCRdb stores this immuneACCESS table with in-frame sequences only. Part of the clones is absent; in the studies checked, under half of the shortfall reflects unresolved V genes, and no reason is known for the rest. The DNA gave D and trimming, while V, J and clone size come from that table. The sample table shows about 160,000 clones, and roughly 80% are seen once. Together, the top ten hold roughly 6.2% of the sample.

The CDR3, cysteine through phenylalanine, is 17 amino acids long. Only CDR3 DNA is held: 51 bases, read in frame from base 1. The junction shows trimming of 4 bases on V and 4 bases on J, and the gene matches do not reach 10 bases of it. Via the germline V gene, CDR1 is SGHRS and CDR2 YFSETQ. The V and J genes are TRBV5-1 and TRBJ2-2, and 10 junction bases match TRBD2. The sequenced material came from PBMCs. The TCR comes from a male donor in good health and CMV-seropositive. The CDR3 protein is CASSPGASGSGTGELFF. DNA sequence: TGCGCCAGCAGCCCCGGGGCTAGCGGGAGCGGCACCGGGGAGCTGTTTTTT.